These T cell receptor beta chains were read from a single sample in a study of blood T cell repertoires in COVID-19. Profiling relied on immunoSEQ multiplex PCR, and the TCRdb table lists in-frame clones only, not all of them. This table holds 200,000 to 300,000 clones, about 91% found once. Sequences were obtained from PBMCs or T cells enriched from blood (not recorded which). Source of these receptors: a woman aged 40 to 50 with acute COVID-19. Each CDR3 is given with its conserved first and last residue. The order of the fields is V gene, clone size, CDR3 protein. Clone size appears in some rows only: once, few, many, or a class for an expanded clone.

V: TRBV10-3; size: .; CDR3: CAISESGMDRAGQPQHF
V: TRBV15; size: .; CDR3: CATSRRGRGLNEQFF
V: TRBV19; size: .; CDR3: CASSSPGQLYQPQHF
V: TRBV27; size: .; CDR3: CASSLDSSSGNTIYF
V: TRBV29-1; size: .; CDR3: CSVATDRGLGYGYTF
V: TRBV3-1/TRBV3-2; size: .; CDR3: CASSQGSPNTEAFF
V: TRBV19; size: .; CDR3: CASSILAGVSREQFF
V: TRBV28; size: .; CDR3: CASSPPQGVNEKLFF
V: TRBV11-2; size: .; CDR3: CASSLAGRVNQPQHF
V: TRBV9; size: .; CDR3: CASSVDAGGGYGYTF
V: TRBV2; size: .; CDR3: CASSIQNPFQETQYF
V: TRBV5-1; size: few; CDR3: CASSQSPSGRVDNEQFF
V: TRBV24-1; size: .; CDR3: CATSESTGTGAFGGYTF
V: TRBV28; size: .; CDR3: CASSLDLAATNEKLFF
V: TRBV19; size: .; CDR3: CASSDGRAYNEQFF
V: TRBV9; size: .; CDR3: CASSVDGGKTAEQYF
V: TRBV4-1; size: .; CDR3: CASSHGGQETQYF
V: TRBV18; size: .; CDR3: CASSQGNNQPQHF
V: TRBV10-3; size: .; CDR3: CAISGLAGERTGELFF
V: TRBV27; size: .; CDR3: CASSFAGSHEQYF
V: TRBV10-2; size: .; CDR3: CASSETSGNTGELFF
V: TRBV18; size: .; CDR3: CASSPGQGLDTEAFF
V: TRBV27; size: .; CDR3: CASSLKGLGDRTRTNTEAFF
V: TRBV11-3; size: .; CDR3: CASSADYEQYF
V: TRBV11-3; size: .; CDR3: CASSLSRGSPGNEQFF
V: TRBV5-1; size: many; CDR3: CASSFGEEQYF
V: TRBV10-1; size: .; CDR3: CASSEQQGGNTEAFF
V: TRBV6-5; size: .; CDR3: CGVAGGDEQYF
V: TRBV7-6; size: .; CDR3: CASSLARQGPSTGELFF
V: TRBV7-8; size: .; CDR3: CASSSTVGGPHYGYTF
V: TRBV2; size: .; CDR3: CASKGRGSTDTQYF
V: TRBV5-4; size: .; CDR3: CASSLVLIGTSADTQYF
V: TRBV12-5; size: .; CDR3: CASGLDTGDRDQPQHF
V: TRBV7-2; size: .; CDR3: CASSTSGTAGQETQYF
V: TRBV12-3/TRBV12-4; size: many; CDR3: CASRWTETDTQYF
V: TRBV7-9; size: .; CDR3: CASREGGRAWEKLFF
V: TRBV7-8; size: many; CDR3: CASSLAQLTSGRPEQFF
V: TRBV30; size: .; CDR3: CAWNNRGLLSGNTIYF
V: TRBV7-9; size: once; CDR3: CASSLEGQGGETQYF
V: TRBV18; size: .; CDR3: CASSYEVDLVLGGQYF
V: TRBV14; size: .; CDR3: CASSQGWGEDYNSPLHF
V: TRBV12-3/TRBV12-4; size: once; CDR3: CASSVIQETQYF
V: TRBV6-5; size: .; CDR3: CASSSQGNSPLHF
V: TRBV24-1; size: .; CDR3: CATSDTTGGGTEAFF